The 30 T cell receptor beta chains in this list originate from one sample, sequenced in a study of blood T cell repertoires in COVID-19 (TCRdb year 2020). Library preparation used the immunoSEQ multiplex PCR assay. In its TCRdb copy, this immuneACCESS table keeps in-frame sequences only and misses some clones. Where compared with another copy, unresolved V genes explain less than half of these, and the others have no known cause. In all, the sample holds 70,000 to 85,000 clones, and approximately 90% of those were seen once. The top ten hold approximately 4.8% of the sample. The sample comprised peripheral blood. Receptor source: a woman aged 55 to 70 with active COVID-19.

This chain joins TRBV18 and TRBJ2-5, with 7 bases matching TRBD2. Germline V CDR1 and CDR2: KGHSH, LQKENI. V trimming: 6 bases; J trimming: 3 bases; junction bases outside the gene matches: 1. The CDR3 is 12 amino acids. The CDR3 sequence is CASSRGEETQYF. CDR3 bases: TGTGCCAGCTCCCGGGGGGAAGAGACCCAGTACTTC.

This sequence joins TRBV6-6 and TRBJ2-1; 9 bases match TRBD2. Germline trimming cut 6 bases from V and 5 bases from J; bases unmatched to any gene: 5. This CDR3 is built from 14 residues. Germline values: CDR1 MNHNY, CDR2 SVGAGI (reference sequence). CDR3 nucleotides: TGTGCCAGCAGCATCAGCGGGAGGAACAATGAGCAGTTCTTC. It yields the protein CASSISGRNNEQFF.

The chain has TRBV11-2 and TRBJ2-7, with 12 bases that match TRBD2. The V and J ends lost 3 bases and 4 bases, in that order; junction bases with no gene match: 7. CDR1 is SGHAT and CDR2 is FQNNGV in the germline V gene. The CDR3 sequence is 16 residues long. The CDR3 nucleotides read TGTGCCAGCAGCTTGCTGGAACTAGCGGGAGGTTACGAGCAGTACTTC. Amino acid sequence: CASSLLELAGGYEQYF.

CDR3 nucleotides: TGTGCCGTGAGACTCGCGGGAGGGCCCCACGAGCAGTACTTC. Protein sequence: CAVRLAGGPHEQYF. The chain uses TRBV7-2 and TRBJ2-7; 9 nucleotides agree with TRBD2. V was pared by 11 bases and J by 5 bases, with 13 bases of the junction left unmatched. CDR1 is SGHTA and CDR2 is FQGNSA in the germline V gene. The CDR3 loop spans 14 amino acids.

This clone is a singleton in its sample. J is TRBJ2-3 and V is TRBV15, with 7 bases lining up with TRBD2. Germline V gene sequence: CDR1 LNHNV, CDR2 YYDKDF (reference sequence). J lost 3 bases, V lost 3 bases, and 12 bases had no gene match. CDR3 length: 17 residues. CDR3 sequence (DNA): TGTGCCACCAGCAGCTCCGTGGGCGGGAGAGGGACAGATACGCAGTATTTT. As protein: CATSSSVGGRGTDTQYF.

CDR3 nucleotide sequence: TGTGCCAGCAGTTCCGAGGTCTATGGCTACACCTTC. Amino acid sequence: CASSSEVYGYTF. V usage is TRBV28 and J usage is TRBJ1-2; no firm D call. This CDR3 has 12 residues. V dropped 4 bases and J dropped 4 bases, with 7 bases sitting between them. Per the germline V gene, CDR1 is MDHEN and CDR2 is SYDVKM.

V gene TRBV9 combines with J gene TRBJ2-4; a weak D match, TRBD1 (5 bases). With 7 bases removed from V and 0 bases from J, the gap between germline ends came to 23 bases. Looked up from germline, CDR1 is SGDLS and CDR2 is YYNGEE. The CDR3 extends over 18 amino acids. In DNA, the CDR3 is TGTGCCAGCGACCTGGGGCAATTCCCCCGACTAGCCAAAAACATTCAGTACTTC. It yields the protein CASDLGQFPRLAKNIQYF.

This rearrangement joins TRBV18 to TRBJ2-1; TRBD2 aligns across 11 bases. This CDR3 comprises 20 residues. CDR1 is KGHSH, CDR2 LQKENI, per germline. Trimming removed 0 bases from V and 1 base from J; junction bases left unmatched: 11. The CDR3 DNA sequence: TGTGCCAGCTCACCACCGAGGATAGCGGGAGGGCTCCCATCCTACAATGAGCAGTTCTTC. This translates into CASSPPRIAGGLPSYNEQFF.

This chain uses TRBV28 with TRBJ1-5, with a tentative D call TRBD1 (6 bases). CDR1 MDHEN and CDR2 SYDVKM come from the germline V gene. V dropped 5 bases and J dropped 0 bases, with 11 bases sitting between them. This CDR3 spans 15 amino acids. The CDR3 nucleotides are TGTGCCAGCAGTCCGGGACAACTTAGCAATCAGCCCCAGCATTTT. This sequence encodes CASSPGQLSNQPQHF.

The rearrangement joins TRBV12-3 or TRBV12-4 to TRBJ2-1; D is perhaps TRBD2 (6 bases). The CDR3 has 13 amino acids. The V gene lost 5 bases and the J gene lost 9 bases, with 14 bases spanning the gap. The CDR3: CASSARRDFEQFF. Here the CDR3 DNA reads TGTGCCAGCAGTGCAAGGCGGGACTTTGAGCAGTTCTTC.

The CDR3 reads CASSQERSGQSTDTQYF. In DNA form, the CDR3 reads TGCGCCAGCAGCCAAGAAAGGAGTGGACAGAGCACAGATACGCAGTATTTT. The chain employs TRBV4-1 and TRBJ2-3; possibly TRBD1 for D (6 bases). V shed 0 bases and J shed 0 bases, with 13 bases lying between them. Germline V gene data show CDR1 as MGHRA and CDR2 as YSYEKL. The CDR3 covers 17 residues.

This chain joins TRBV7-9 and TRBJ2-7, with D perhaps TRBD2 (6 bases). CDR1 SEHNR and CDR2 FQNEAQ come from the germline V gene (reference sequence). Deletions cut 7 bases from V and 4 bases from J, with 17 bases between. The CDR3 is made up of 14 amino acids. The CDR3 DNA follows: TGTGCCAGCACCTCCGGGACTCCTATATACGAGCAGTACTTC. It codes for CASTSGTPIYEQYF.

This clone was seen only once. The V and J genes are TRBV3-1 (or the pseudogene TRBV3-2) and TRBJ1-1; 10 bases line up with TRBD1. The length of the CDR3 is 16 residues. V was clipped by 4 bases and J by 4 bases; unmatched bases: 9. Germline lookup yields CDR1 LGHDT and CDR2 YNNKEL (reference sequence). The CDR3 DNA reads TGTGCCAGCAGCCCCTTATCGGGACAGGGGCCCACTGAAGCTTTCTTT. Encoded protein: CASSPLSGQGPTEAFF.

The J gene is TRBJ1-1, the V gene TRBV6-5; D gene ambiguous. The CDR3 sequence is 16 residues long. With 4 bases removed from V and 1 base from J, the gap between germline ends came to 16 bases. The V gene's germline CDR1 is MNHEY and CDR2 SVGAGI. The CDR3 coding sequence is TGTGCCAGCAGTTCTCCCCATAAAAGAGGGAACACTGAAGCTTTCTTT. It translates to CASSSPHKRGNTEAFF.

V is TRBV5-1 and J is TRBJ2-3; 8 positions agree with TRBD2. The CDR3 sequence is 15 residues long. Trimming took 4 bases from V and 4 from J; bases not matched to a gene: 8. In germline, CDR1 is SGHRS, CDR2 YFSETQ. CDR3 loop: CASSPQGLVADTQYF. Here the CDR3 DNA reads TGCGCCAGCAGCCCGCAGGGACTAGTAGCAGATACGCAGTATTTT.

The V call is TRBV5-6, the J call TRBJ2-3, with D possibly TRBD1 on 5 matching bases. This CDR3 is built from 14 residues. Germline-derived CDR1 and CDR2 are SGHDT and YYEEEE. V lost 6 bases and J lost 0, with 11 bases in between. The CDR3 sequence: CASKGLYSTDTQYF. CDR3 DNA sequence: TGTGCCAGCAAGGGGTTATATAGCACAGATACGCAGTATTTT.

This chain uses TRBV20-1 with TRBJ2-1; TRBD2 matches at 11 bases. Germline V gene lookup returns CDR1 DFQATT and CDR2 SNEGSKA (reference sequence). The ends lost 3 bases at V and 8 bases at J; junction bases unmatched: 9. The CDR3 totals 15 residues. The CDR3 spells CSASGLAGGWDEQFF. CDR3 nucleotide sequence: TGCAGTGCTAGTGGGTTAGCGGGAGGGTGGGATGAGCAGTTCTTC.

V is TRBV2 and J is TRBJ1-1; 8 nucleotides line up with TRBD1. V lost 6 bases to trimming and J lost 4 bases; unmatched junction nucleotides: 7. CDR3 length equals 14 residues. Per germline, CDR1 SNHLY and CDR2 FYNNEI. This CDR3 reads CASRPTGVSTEAFF. The CDR3 DNA sequence: TGTGCCAGCAGGCCGACAGGGGTGAGCACTGAAGCTTTCTTT.

J is TRBJ1-2 and V is TRBV19, with 8 bases fitting TRBD1. The V and J ends lost 8 bases and 4 bases, in that order; junction bases with no gene match: 9. This CDR3 comprises 14 residues. Germline values: CDR1 LNHDA, CDR2 SQIVND (reference sequence). Written as DNA, the CDR3 is TGTGCCAGTCGACAGACCGGGACAGGCTATGGCTACACCTTC. Protein: CASRQTGTGYGYTF. The full variable domain, completed using reference TRBV19 and TRBJ1-2, is DGGITQSPKYLFRKEGQNVTLSCEQNLNHDAMYWYRQDPGQGLRLIYYSQIVNDFQKGDIAEGYSVSREKKESFPLTVTSAQKNPTAFYLCASRQTGTGYGYTFGSGTRLTVV.

The chain couples TRBV2 to TRBJ2-4; 7 bases map to TRBD1. Germline-derived CDR1 and CDR2 are SNHLY and FYNNEI. There are 15 residues in the CDR3. V trimming: 4 bases; J trimming: 5 bases; junction bases outside the gene matches: 8. For the CDR3, the DNA is TGTGCCAGCAGTGCACAGGGGATTGTTCAAAACATTCAGTACTTC. Encoded protein: CASSAQGIVQNIQYF.

The chain has TRBV28 and TRBJ2-7; D may be TRBD1 (6 bases). CDR1 and CDR2 (germline): MDHEN, SYDVKM. The V end lost 7 bases, the J end lost 4 bases, and 8 bases lay between the germline ends. The CDR3 runs to 11 residues. CDR3 bases: TGTGCCAGCAAAAGGGGGTACGAGCAGTACTTC. Amino acid sequence: CASKRGYEQYF. Full variable domain (outside the CDR3, taken from reference TRBV28 and TRBJ2-7): DVKVTQSSRYLVKRTGEKVFLECVQDMDHENMFWYRQDPGLGLRLIYFSYDVKMKEKGDIPEGYSVSREKKERFSLILESASTNQTSMYLCASKRGYEQYFGPGTRLTVT.

The V call is TRBV3-1 (or the pseudogene TRBV3-2), the J call TRBJ2-2; no clear D. This CDR3 comprises 16 residues. V was shortened by 2 bases and J by 1 base, with 11 bases between the two germline ends. The germline gives CDR1 LGHDT, CDR2 YNNKEL (reference sequence). The CDR3 protein is CASSQMARGNTGELFF. CDR3 nucleotide sequence: TGTGCCAGCAGCCAAATGGCTCGAGGGAACACCGGGGAGCTGTTTTTT.

This clone was recorded at least ten times. The V gene is TRBV11-1, the J gene TRBJ2-1; D call uncertain. The CDR3 runs 14 residues. Germline values: CDR1 SGHAT, CDR2 FQDESV (reference sequence). V lost 3 bases, J lost 2 bases, and 8 bases lay in between. The DNA of the CDR3 is TGTGCCAGCAGCTTTGACAATGCCTACAATGAGCAGTTCTTC. It encodes CASSFDNAYNEQFF.

The chain uses TRBV5-6 and TRBJ1-6; D is perhaps TRBD1 (5 bases). Germline V lookup: CDR1 SGHDT, CDR2 YYEEEE. The CDR3 has 14 residues. V dropped 0 bases and J dropped 9 bases, with 10 bases sitting between them. The CDR3 DNA is TGTGCCAGCAGCTTGGCAGGGCTCGGTTCACCCCTCCACTTT. Translated: CASSLAGLGSPLHF.

The chain recombines TRBV29-1 with TRBJ2-7, with 14 nucleotides matching TRBD2. V lost 4 bases and J lost 2; bases outside the gene matches: 13. This CDR3 has 18 amino acids. Germline V CDR1 and CDR2: SQVTM, ANQGSEA. In nucleotides, the CDR3 is TGCAGCGTTGTGGTTTGGGGGGGGACTAGCGGGAGCCCCTACGAGCAGTACTTC. Its protein product is CSVVVWGGTSGSPYEQYF.

V gene TRBV4-1 combines with J gene TRBJ1-2; 8 bases are a match to TRBD1. CDR1 is MGHRA, CDR2 YSYEKL, per germline. V lost 6 bases and J lost 2; bases outside the gene matches: 8. This CDR3 is built from 15 residues. The CDR3 coding sequence is TGCGCCAGCAGGCAACCGGGACAGGCGAACTATGGCTACACCTTC. This codes for CASRQPGQANYGYTF.

The chain employs TRBV5-4 and TRBJ2-7, with 16 bases fitting TRBD2. CDR1 is SGHNT, CDR2 YYREEE, per germline (reference sequence). J was trimmed by 6 bases and V by 0 bases; bases with no gene match: 9. This CDR3 comprises 18 residues. CDR3 coding DNA: TGTGCCAGCAGCTTGGCGGGACTAGCGGGAGGGCATAGGGGCGAGCAGTACTTC. Its protein is CASSLAGLAGGHRGEQYF. The entire variable domain, with the rest obtained from reference TRBV5-4 and TRBJ2-7, is as follows: ETGVTQSPTHLIKTRGQQVTLRCSSQSGHNTVSWYQQALGQGPQFIFQYYREEENGRGNFPPRFSGLQFPNYSSELNVNALELDDSALYLCASSLAGLAGGHRGEQYFGPGTRLTVT.

This clone was picked up one time. The chain has TRBV7-2 and TRBJ2-5, with 8 bases that match TRBD1. The V segment lost 0 bases and the J segment 2 bases; nucleotides outside the gene matches: 2. The CDR3 is 15 amino acids. Germline values: CDR1 SGHTA, CDR2 FQGNSA. DNA of the CDR3: TGTGCCAGCAGCTTAGCGCGGACAGGGCAAGAGACCCAGTACTTC. As protein: CASSLARTGQETQYF.

There are a few counts of this clone. This rearrangement joins TRBV7-2 to TRBJ2-7, with TRBD2 as a possible D gene (7 bases). V was clipped by 5 bases and J by 2 bases, with 19 bases between them. CDR1 and CDR2 (germline): SGHTA, FQGNSA. This CDR3 contains 16 residues. As DNA, the CDR3 is TGTGCCAGCAGCCCCGGGGGGCCGGGAACCACCTACGAGCAGTACTTC. Translated, it gives CASSPGGPGTTYEQYF.

The V call is TRBV24-1, the J call TRBJ2-2; 8 bases map to TRBD1. This CDR3 has 16 amino acids. Germline V CDR1 and CDR2: KGHDR, SFDVKD. V lost 2 bases and J lost 7; bases outside the gene matches: 8. CDR3: CATSDYQGAGIGELFF. In DNA, the CDR3 is TGTGCCACCAGTGATTACCAGGGGGCCGGGATCGGGGAGCTGTTTTTT.